A selection of T cell receptor beta chains follows, all from one sample in a study of CD8 T cells in ankylosing spondylitis. TCRdb re-analysed the 5' RACE reads in MiXCR, keeping a single row per CDR3 protein. The sample consists of 800,000 to 900,000 distinct CDR3 sequences, 12% of them appearing once. Sequenced sample: blood, either unsorted or a sorted T cell fraction (not recorded which). The receptors were sampled from a male donor with ankylosing spondylitis. Each CDR3 is given with its conserved first and last residue. The D gene is left open where the match is weak. Clone size is given for some rows only: seen once, a few or many times, or a class if the clone is expanded.

v_gene: TRBV5-1
abundance: few
d_gene: -
j_gene: TRBJ2-5
CDR3nt: TGCGCCAGCAGCTCCCCAGCCGGAGGAGGAGAGACCCAGTACTTC
CDR3aa: CASSSPAGGGETQYF

v_gene: TRBV9
abundance: -
d_gene: -
j_gene: TRBJ1-1
CDR3nt: TGTGCCAGCAGCCCGAGGGAGGGAGCTTTCTTT
CDR3aa: CASSPREGAFF

v_gene: TRBV20-1
abundance: many
d_gene: TRBD2
j_gene: TRBJ2-7
CDR3nt: TGCAGTGCTAGAAACTTAGCGGGAGGGCCTGGCGAGCAGTACTTC
CDR3aa: CSARNLAGGPGEQYF

v_gene: TRBV5-4
abundance: few
d_gene: TRBD1
j_gene: TRBJ2-5
CDR3nt: TGTGCCAGCAGCCATGGGACAGGGCTGGAGACCCAGTACTTC
CDR3aa: CASSHGTGLETQYF

v_gene: TRBV6-1
abundance: few
d_gene: -
j_gene: TRBJ2-1
CDR3nt: TGTGCCAGCAGTCGAATCGACAGCTACAATGAGCAGTTCTTC
CDR3aa: CASSRIDSYNEQFF

v_gene: TRBV7-9
abundance: few
d_gene: -
j_gene: TRBJ2-3
CDR3nt: TGTGCCAGCAGCTTAGCGAGTCGAGATACGCAGTATTTT
CDR3aa: CASSLASRDTQYF

v_gene: TRBV10-3
abundance: many
d_gene: -
j_gene: TRBJ2-3
CDR3nt: TGTGCCATCAACCCTAGCGTCACAGATACGCAGTATTTT
CDR3aa: CAINPSVTDTQYF

v_gene: TRBV5-1
abundance: -
d_gene: TRBD2
j_gene: TRBJ2-3
CDR3nt: TGCGCCAGCAGCGTCCAACTAGCGCCAAGCACAGATACGCAGTATTTT
CDR3aa: CASSVQLAPSTDTQYF

v_gene: TRBV20-1
abundance: -
d_gene: -
j_gene: TRBJ1-1
CDR3nt: TGCAGTGCTACCACAGGACTGAACACTGAAGCTTTCTTT
CDR3aa: CSATTGLNTEAFF

v_gene: TRBV6-2/TRBV6-3
abundance: -
d_gene: -
j_gene: TRBJ2-1
CDR3nt: TGTGCCAGCAGTTACTCAGGCAGGTGGGGGGACTCCTACAATGAGCAGTTCTTC
CDR3aa: CASSYSGRWGDSYNEQFF

v_gene: TRBV6-1
abundance: few
d_gene: -
j_gene: TRBJ1-5
CDR3nt: TGTGCCACCTCCTCGGACATAAGCAATCAGCCCCAGCATTTT
CDR3aa: CATSSDISNQPQHF

v_gene: TRBV7-2
abundance: -
d_gene: -
j_gene: TRBJ1-5
CDR3nt: TGTGCCAGCAGCTTAGTGGGCCCTTCTCCCCAGCATTTT
CDR3aa: CASSLVGPSPQHF

v_gene: TRBV27
abundance: few
d_gene: -
j_gene: TRBJ1-5
CDR3nt: TGTGCCAGCAGCTTCCTACAGGGAATAGAAAGCAATCAGCCCCAGCATTTT
CDR3aa: CASSFLQGIESNQPQHF

v_gene: TRBV7-2
abundance: -
d_gene: -
j_gene: TRBJ2-7
CDR3nt: TGTGCCAGCAGCCCGAAGGCGGGACATCGCTACGAGCAGTACTTC
CDR3aa: CASSPKAGHRYEQYF

v_gene: TRBV5-6
abundance: few
d_gene: TRBD2
j_gene: TRBJ2-7
CDR3nt: TGTGCCAGCAGCTCCGCCGGGGGGGCCGGCTACGAGCAGTACTTC
CDR3aa: CASSSAGGAGYEQYF

v_gene: TRBV10-3
abundance: -
d_gene: TRBD1
j_gene: TRBJ2-7
CDR3nt: TGTGCCATCAGTGGGGACAGTCAGACCTACGAGCAGTACTTC
CDR3aa: CAISGDSQTYEQYF

v_gene: TRBV12-3/TRBV12-4
abundance: many
d_gene: TRBD2
j_gene: TRBJ2-5
CDR3nt: TGTGCCAGCAGTTTGGGCGGGGGGCCGGGAGAGACCCAGTACTTC
CDR3aa: CASSLGGGPGETQYF

v_gene: TRBV6-1
abundance: few
d_gene: -
j_gene: TRBJ2-2
CDR3nt: TGTGCCAGCAGCCCAGGGGACTCGAACACCGGGGAGCTGTTTTTT
CDR3aa: CASSPGDSNTGELFF

v_gene: TRBV11-2
abundance: few
d_gene: -
j_gene: TRBJ2-1
CDR3nt: TGTGCCAGCAGACTCTTGGGGTGGGATACCTACAATGAGCAGTTCTTC
CDR3aa: CASRLLGWDTYNEQFF

v_gene: TRBV27
abundance: -
d_gene: -
j_gene: TRBJ2-3
CDR3nt: TGTGCCAGCAGGAGAGGGGGGAGTAGAAATACGCAGTATTTT
CDR3aa: CASRRGGSRNTQYF

v_gene: TRBV4-2
abundance: many
d_gene: -
j_gene: TRBJ2-5
CDR3nt: TGTGCCAGCAGCCAAGTTCGGGACTTAGAAGAGACCCAGTACTTC
CDR3aa: CASSQVRDLEETQYF

v_gene: TRBV5-1
abundance: few
d_gene: -
j_gene: TRBJ2-2
CDR3nt: TGCGCCAGCAGCAGCGGGTGGGACGGGGAGCTGTTTTTT
CDR3aa: CASSSGWDGELFF

v_gene: TRBV10-3
abundance: many
d_gene: -
j_gene: TRBJ2-1
CDR3nt: TGTGCCATCAGTGTTGGTGGGAGAGAGTACAATGAGCAGTTCTTC
CDR3aa: CAISVGGREYNEQFF

v_gene: TRBV29-1
abundance: many
d_gene: -
j_gene: TRBJ2-7
CDR3nt: TGCAGCGTTGGAAGGGGATCCAACGAGCAGTACTTC
CDR3aa: CSVGRGSNEQYF

v_gene: TRBV5-6
abundance: few
d_gene: -
j_gene: TRBJ2-7
CDR3nt: TGTGCCAGCAGCCATAATCCGACAGGTAACTACGAGCAGTACTTC
CDR3aa: CASSHNPTGNYEQYF

v_gene: TRBV24-1
abundance: few
d_gene: -
j_gene: TRBJ2-2
CDR3nt: TGTGCCACCAGTGATTTGTCAGGAACCCTGAACACCGGGGAGCTGTTTTTT
CDR3aa: CATSDLSGTLNTGELFF

v_gene: TRBV10-2
abundance: -
d_gene: -
j_gene: TRBJ2-7
CDR3nt: TGCGCCAGTTTGGGGACCCAGACTAACTACGAGCAGTACTTC
CDR3aa: CASLGTQTNYEQYF

v_gene: TRBV12-3/TRBV12-4
abundance: -
d_gene: -
j_gene: TRBJ2-7
CDR3nt: TGTGCCAGCAGTTTTAGGGGTGACGGGAGCTACGAGCAGTACTTC
CDR3aa: CASSFRGDGSYEQYF

v_gene: TRBV24-1
abundance: -
d_gene: -
j_gene: TRBJ1-2
CDR3nt: TGTGCCACCAGTGACGCGCACTCCCAAGCCCTCTATGGCTACACCTTC
CDR3aa: CATSDAHSQALYGYTF

v_gene: TRBV20-1
abundance: -
d_gene: TRBD2
j_gene: TRBJ2-5
CDR3nt: TGCAGTGCCCATCTTGGGACTATGGGTAGCGGGAATCAAGAGACCCAGTACTTC
CDR3aa: CSAHLGTMGSGNQETQYF

v_gene: TRBV3-1
abundance: few
d_gene: -
j_gene: TRBJ2-7
CDR3nt: TGTGCCAGCAGCCCGGTCGCCGGGACATACCGTTACGAGCAGTACTTC
CDR3aa: CASSPVAGTYRYEQYF

v_gene: TRBV7-2
abundance: few
d_gene: TRBD1
j_gene: TRBJ1-2
CDR3nt: TGTGCCAGCAGCCCCCGTCCCGGACAGGGCTATGGCTACACCTTC
CDR3aa: CASSPRPGQGYGYTF

v_gene: TRBV20-1
abundance: -
d_gene: -
j_gene: TRBJ2-1
CDR3nt: TGCAGTGCTAGAGATGGGGCGGGTAGCTACAATGAGCAGTTCTTC
CDR3aa: CSARDGAGSYNEQFF

v_gene: TRBV6-1
abundance: few
d_gene: -
j_gene: TRBJ1-6
CDR3nt: TGTGCCAGCAGGCCGAGCTATAATTCACCCCTCCACTTT
CDR3aa: CASRPSYNSPLHF

v_gene: TRBV5-1
abundance: -
d_gene: -
j_gene: TRBJ2-2
CDR3nt: TGCGCCAGCAGGGATCTCACCCGGGAGCTGTTTTTT
CDR3aa: CASRDLTRELFF

v_gene: TRBV12-3/TRBV12-4
abundance: -
d_gene: TRBD1
j_gene: TRBJ2-4
CDR3nt: TGTGCCAGCAGAAGACAGGGTGGAGGATACATTCAGTACTTC
CDR3aa: CASRRQGGGYIQYF

v_gene: TRBV29-1
abundance: many
d_gene: TRBD2
j_gene: TRBJ2-1
CDR3nt: TGCAGCGCCCCTAGGACTAGCGGAGAGTACAATGAGCAGTTCTTC
CDR3aa: CSAPRTSGEYNEQFF

v_gene: TRBV6-1
abundance: few
d_gene: TRBD1
j_gene: TRBJ1-5
CDR3nt: TGTGCCAGCACGCCGACAGGGAGTCATCAGCCCCAGCATTTT
CDR3aa: CASTPTGSHQPQHF